Detailed here is one TCR beta chain. This sample was included in a study of T cell changes during pregnancy in multiple sclerosis. Sequenced by immunoSEQ multiplex PCR; TCRdb stores in-frame clones only, minus some. In the table there are 20,000 to 25,000 clones, 85% to 95% of which are singletons. CDR1 and CDR2 from the germline V gene are MNHEY and SMNVEV (reference sequence). The V gene lost 6 bases and the J gene lost 6 bases, with 27 bases spanning the gap. The CDR3 is 17 amino acids. This clonotype originated in a female donor with multiple sclerosis, enrolled in a pregnancy study. V usage is TRBV27 and J usage is TRBJ2-7, with D unclear. Sequenced material: CD8+ T cells from peripheral blood mononuclear cells, taken in the third trimester of pregnancy. Written as DNA, the CDR3 is TGTGCCAGCAGCCTAGACCTAAGACGGTCCGTGTCGGGCGAGCAGTACTTC. Protein sequence: CASSLDLRRSVSGEQYF.